One and the same sample provided the 27 T cell receptor beta chains below, sequenced in a study of T cell responses to AZD1222 COVID-19 vaccine. Assay: immunoSEQ multiplex PCR; the TCRdb copy retains only in-frame clones and omits some. The table records about 160,000 clones, approximately 90% of them present only once. The material sequenced was peripheral blood, taken 28 days after the second AZD1222 dose. Receptors originate from an adult who received the AZD1222 COVID-19 vaccine.

This rearrangement joins TRBV18 to TRBJ2-7, with 13 bases fitting TRBD2. The CDR3 contains 17 residues. Germline loops: CDR1 KGHSH, CDR2 LQKENI. J lost 3 bases, V lost 3 bases, and 8 bases had no gene match. The CDR3 loop is CASSPRTSGGTIYEQYF. CDR3 coding DNA: TGTGCCAGCTCACCTCGGACTAGCGGGGGCACAATCTACGAGCAGTACTTC.

The genes are TRBV2 and TRBJ1-4, with 7 bases identical to TRBD1. From germline, CDR1 is SNHLY and CDR2 FYNNEI. Germline trimming cut 2 bases from V and 5 bases from J; bases unmatched to any gene: 5. The CDR3 contains 15 residues. The CDR3 loop is CASSEWGTANEKLFF. As DNA, the CDR3 is TGTGCCAGCAGTGAATGGGGGACAGCGAATGAAAAACTGTTTTTT. Complete variable domain (other parts from reference TRBV2 and TRBJ1-4): EPEVTQTPSHQVTQMGQEVILRCVPISNHLYFYWYRQILGQKVEFLVSFYNNEISEKSEIFDDQFSVERPDGSNFTLKIRSTKLEDSAMYFCASSEWGTANEKLFFGSGTQLSVL.

The J gene is TRBJ2-5, the V gene TRBV27; D not resolved. The CDR3 has 13 residues. Trimming took off 8 bases at V and 5 bases at J, with 15 bases between the two ends. CDR1 and CDR2 from the germline V gene are MNHEY and SMNVEV (reference sequence). The CDR3 DNA reads as TGTGCCAGCGCCGGTCCACCTAAGGAGACCCAGTACTTC. It yields the protein CASAGPPKETQYF.

The gene calls are TRBV9 and TRBJ2-3; D is possibly TRBD2 (7 bases). CDR1 SGDLS and CDR2 YYNGEE come from the germline V gene. Between the trimmed V and J ends, which lost 5 bases and 3 bases, there was a span of 22 bases. The CDR3 consists of 17 residues. In nucleotides, the CDR3 is TGTGCCAGCAGTTCCTCCGGGGGGCTATTTGGGACAGATACGCAGTATTTT. Its protein product is CASSSSGGLFGTDTQYF. Drawing the rest from reference TRBV9 and TRBJ2-3, the complete variable domain is DSGVTQTPKHLITATGQRVTLRCSPRSGDLSVYWYQQSLDQGLQFLIQYYNGEERAKGNILERFSAQQFPDLHSELNLSSLELGDSALYFCASSSSGGLFGTDTQYFGPGTRLTVL.

The chain uses TRBV6-5 and TRBJ2-3; TRBD2 agrees at 7 bases. The CDR3 covers 13 residues. In germline, CDR1 is MNHEY, CDR2 SVGAGI. V was pared by 6 bases and J by 4 bases, with 4 bases of the junction left unmatched. The chain's CDR3 is CASRRTSADTQYF. The CDR3 DNA reads TGTGCCAGCAGACGGACTAGTGCAGATACGCAGTATTTT.

The chain uses TRBV7-6 and TRBJ2-2, with TRBD2 matching over 8 bases. The CDR3 contains 14 residues. V lost 5 bases to trimming and J lost 2 bases; unmatched junction nucleotides: 1. Germline lookup yields CDR1 SGHVS and CDR2 FNYEAQ. CDR3: CASSRTSNTGELFF. In DNA, the CDR3 is TGTGCCAGCAGCAGGACTAGCAACACCGGGGAGCTGTTTTTT.

This clone was seen only once. The chain couples TRBV5-6 to TRBJ2-7, with D unresolved. Trimming took off 4 bases at V and 7 bases at J, with 18 bases between the two ends. The germline V gene has CDR1 SGHDT and CDR2 YYEEEE. The CDR3 is 14 amino acids. CDR3 residues: CASSPATLPEEQYF. The CDR3 region has the DNA TGTGCCAGCAGCCCCGCAACTCTCCCAGAGGAGCAGTACTTC. Full variable domain (outside the CDR3, taken from reference TRBV5-6 and TRBJ2-7): DAGVTQSPTHLIKTRGQQVTLRCSPKSGHDTVSWYQQALGQGPQFIFQYYEEEERQRGNFPDRFSGHQFPNYSSELNVNALLLGDSALYLCASSPATLPEEQYFGPGTRLTVT.

The CDR3 loop is CASSNTGTVNYGYTF. The CDR3 DNA follows: TGTGCCAGCAGCAACACCGGGACAGTTAACTATGGCTACACCTTC. The chain links TRBV5-8 to TRBJ1-2; 7 nucleotides match TRBD1. In germline, CDR1 is SGHTS, CDR2 YDEGEE. V shed 4 bases and J 1 base; nucleotides not matched to a gene: 7. CDR3 length: 15 residues.

The chain employs TRBV11-2 and TRBJ1-6, with 7 bases lining up with TRBD1. This CDR3 region has 15 residues. CDR1 is SGHAT, CDR2 FQNNGV, per germline. J was trimmed by 5 bases and V by 5 bases; bases with no gene match: 6. The CDR3 sequence is CASSEGTDDNSPLHF. For the CDR3, the DNA is TGTGCCAGCAGCGAAGGGACAGACGATAATTCACCCCTCCACTTT.

The count of this clone is one. J is TRBJ1-2 and V is TRBV2; 7 bases line up with TRBD1. This CDR3 is 13 amino acids long. V trimming: 7 bases; J trimming: 6 bases; junction bases outside the gene matches: 8. Germline V gives CDR1 SNHLY, CDR2 FYNNEI. CDR3 amino acids: CASTRRGQNGYTF. CDR3 coding DNA: TGTGCCAGCACAAGGAGGGGGCAGAATGGCTACACCTTC.

About this clone itself: Mismatch with germline at one junction end may stem from a read error. The CDR3 DNA reads as TGTGCCAGTAGTACGACAAGCAGGGGCTACGGGCAGTACTTC. This translates into CASSTTSRGYGQYF. J is TRBJ2-7 and V is TRBV19; D is perhaps TRBD1 (6 bases). Per germline, CDR1 LNHDA and CDR2 SQIVND (reference sequence). The CDR3 length is 14 residues.

This clone showed up just once. This chain connects TRBV6-4 to TRBJ1-6; 9 bases align to TRBD1. CDR1 is MRHNA, CDR2 SNTAGT, per germline. The CDR3 runs 14 residues. With 5 bases clipped from V and 7 bases from J, the junction kept 3 bases outside the gene matches. CDR3 DNA sequence: TGTGCCAGCAGTAGGGGACAGGGCAATTCACCCCTCCACTTT. It translates to CASSRGQGNSPLHF.

The chain is built from TRBV2 and TRBJ2-1, with 8 bases fitting TRBD1. This CDR3 has 14 residues. Trimming removed 2 bases from V and 10 bases from J; junction bases left unmatched: 7. Germline V CDR1 and CDR2: SNHLY, FYNNEI. The CDR3 DNA is TGTGCCAGCAGTGAACAGGGGGCGCGTAAGGAGCAGTTCTTC. Its translation is CASSEQGARKEQFF.

The chain uses TRBV6-1 and TRBJ1-2; D ambiguous. V was shortened by 5 bases and J by 2 bases, with 9 bases between the two germline ends. CDR3 size: 13 residues. Germline-derived CDR1 and CDR2 are MNHNS and SASEGT. CDR3 in amino acids: CASSYPQNYGYTF. The CDR3, as DNA: TGTGCCAGCAGTTATCCCCAGAACTATGGCTACACCTTC.

This clone occurred once. The chain uses TRBV2 and TRBJ1-1, with TRBD1 matching over 8 bases. The CDR3 extends over 15 amino acids. The trim removed 10 bases at V and 0 bases at J, leaving 10 bases unmatched. Germline V gene sequence: CDR1 SNHLY, CDR2 FYNNEI. DNA of the CDR3: TGTGCCATCTCGACAGGGGTCGCGATGAACACTGAAGCTTTCTTT. Protein product: CAISTGVAMNTEAFF.

The CDR3 protein is CASSMRFGANEAFF. In DNA form, the CDR3 reads TGTGCCAGCAGTATGAGGTTCGGGGCGAATGAAGCTTTCTTT. The V and J genes are TRBV27 and TRBJ1-1, with D possibly matching TRBD1 (5 bases). Germline CDR1 and CDR2: MNHEY and SMNVEV (reference sequence). This CDR3 is 14 amino acids long. The ends were cut back, 5 bases at V and 7 bases at J, with 17 bases in the middle.

The rearrangement uses TRBV7-2 and TRBJ1-2; D is uncertain. The CDR3 is made up of 13 amino acids. Between the trimmed V and J ends, which lost 1 base and 5 bases, there was a span of 8 bases. Germline CDR1 SGHTA, CDR2 FQGNSA. The CDR3 spells CASSLGVGYGYTF. CDR3 DNA: TGTGCCAGCAGCTTAGGGGTAGGGTATGGCTACACCTTC.

The rearrangement uses TRBV9 and TRBJ1-2; D gene ambiguous. This CDR3 spans 14 amino acids. Trimming took off 0 bases at V and 6 bases at J, with 12 bases between the two ends. Germline values: CDR1 SGDLS, CDR2 YYNGEE. The CDR3 is CASSVDGGLHGYTF. The CDR3 DNA sequence: TGTGCCAGCAGCGTAGACGGCGGACTCCATGGCTACACCTTC. Based on the CDR3 plus reference TRBV9 and TRBJ1-2, the full variable domain is DSGVTQTPKHLITATGQRVTLRCSPRSGDLSVYWYQQSLDQGLQFLIQYYNGEERAKGNILERFSAQQFPDLHSELNLSSLELGDSALYFCASSVDGGLHGYTFGSGTRLTVV.

This chain connects TRBV9 to TRBJ1-3; unclear D gene. V lost 1 base and J 0 bases, leaving 11 bases between the germline ends. Per germline, CDR1 SGDLS and CDR2 YYNGEE. This CDR3 region has 16 residues. The CDR3 loop is CASSVSKVFSGNTIYF. CDR3 DNA: TGTGCCAGCAGCGTATCTAAGGTATTCTCTGGAAACACCATATATTTT.

V usage is TRBV6-5 and J usage is TRBJ1-5; possibly TRBD1 for D (6 bases). This CDR3 is built from 14 residues. Trimming removed 10 bases at V and 6 bases at J, with 19 bases between. In germline, CDR1 is MNHEY, CDR2 SVGAGI. The CDR3 DNA follows: TGTGCCACCCTCTCCTTACAGGGTACTCAGCCCCAGCATTTT. It translates to CATLSLQGTQPQHF.

This chain uses TRBV18 with TRBJ1-2; 10 nucleotides agree with TRBD1. The germline V gene encodes CDR1 KGHSH and CDR2 LQKENI. Unmatched junction bases numbered 10, after V lost 5 bases and J lost 7 bases. The CDR3 runs 15 residues. CDR3 nucleotides: TGTGCCAGCTCAGCCGGGACAGGGGACCTCTCTGGCTACACCTTC. This gives the protein CASSAGTGDLSGYTF.

The V gene is TRBV7-9, the J gene TRBJ2-5; weak D call: TRBD1 (6 bases). This CDR3 region has 14 residues. Germline assignment: CDR1 SEHNR and CDR2 FQNEAQ (reference sequence). Trimming pared 4 bases from V and 1 base from J, leaving 10 bases between. This CDR3 reads CASSSPQGQETQYF. CDR3 DNA sequence: TGTGCCAGCAGCTCCCCACAGGGCCAAGAGACCCAGTACTTC.

This clone is a singleton in its sample. The chain has TRBV5-4 and TRBJ1-2; a weak D match, TRBD1 (6 bases). V shed 3 bases and J shed 4 bases, with 10 bases lying between them. The CDR3 loop spans 13 amino acids. Germline CDR1 SGHNT, CDR2 YYREEE (reference sequence). In nucleotides, the CDR3 is TGTGCCAGCAGCTCGGACAGCCCCTATGGCTACACCTTC. It yields the protein CASSSDSPYGYTF.

The chain is built from TRBV6-5 and TRBJ2-1; 7 nucleotides align to TRBD1. V lost 6 bases to trimming and J lost 6 bases; unmatched junction nucleotides: 8. The CDR3 is made up of 14 amino acids. Germline V gene data show CDR1 as MNHEY and CDR2 as SVGAGI. The CDR3: CASSYDRDSNEQFF. DNA for the CDR3: TGTGCCAGCAGCTACGACCGGGACAGCAATGAGCAGTTCTTC.

J is TRBJ1-6 and V is TRBV7-9; D gene uncertain. This CDR3 comprises 15 residues. V was cut by 5 bases and J by 0 bases, with 8 bases left in between. CDR1 and CDR2 (germline): SEHNR, FQNEAQ (reference sequence). Written as DNA, the CDR3 is TGTGCCAGCAGCCGAAGTAGCTCCTATAATTCACCCCTCCACTTT. It encodes CASSRSSSYNSPLHF.

The chain is built from TRBV5-6 and TRBJ2-7; possible D gene TRBD2, 6 bases. Between the trimmed V and J ends, which lost 5 bases and 2 bases, there was a span of 8 bases. Looked up from germline, CDR1 is SGHDT and CDR2 is YYEEEE. The CDR3 totals 12 residues. The CDR3, as DNA: TGTGCCAGCAGGGCGGGACCCTACGAGCAGTACTTC. It encodes CASRAGPYEQYF. The entire variable domain, with the rest obtained from reference TRBV5-6 and TRBJ2-7, is as follows: DAGVTQSPTHLIKTRGQQVTLRCSPKSGHDTVSWYQQALGQGPQFIFQYYEEEERQRGNFPDRFSGHQFPNYSSELNVNALLLGDSALYLCASRAGPYEQYFGPGTRLTVT.

This chain joins TRBV6-5 and TRBJ2-3, with TRBD2 identical over 7 bases. V was pared by 6 bases and J by 4 bases, with 4 bases of the junction left unmatched. The CDR3 loop spans 13 amino acids. Per germline, CDR1 MNHEY and CDR2 SVGAGI. The CDR3 DNA sequence: TGTGCCAGCAGCCCCGGGAGGCCAGATACGCAGTATTTT. This sequence encodes CASSPGRPDTQYF.